This note documents a single T cell receptor (beta chain) sequence. The antigen is unknown. In a library made to pick up alpha chains, this beta chain is a stray read with a size that means little. Overnight CMV lysate stimulation of fresh PBMCs defined donor CMV status by CD4+ IFNgamma. This sample is drawn from a study of naive and memory T cell subsets. Nested alpha and beta constant-region primers with the SP2 primer drove four PCR rounds on ligated cDNA. Ligation attached a single-stranded oligonucleotide with a 12-nucleotide UMI and the SP2 primer to the cDNA 3' end. MiXCR, run by TCRdb on the UMI-ligation and nested PCR reads, gives a single entry per CDR3 protein. The listing records fewer than 45 distinct CDR3 sequences. Overall study results and limits: A few larger clonotypes appeared in naive repertoires, especially CD8, possibly memory cells re-expressing CD45RA. TCR abundance followed a power law differing between naive and memory subsets. Naive and memory repertoire findings lacked a ground truth for validation.

Germline V gene lookup returns CDR1 MNHEY and CDR2 SMNVEV (reference sequence). The V gene lost 8 bases and the J gene lost 8 bases, with 16 bases spanning the gap. CDR3 length: 14 residues. Sequenced sample: naive CD8+ T cells from blood. The rearrangement links TRBV27 to TRBJ1-6; tentative D call: TRBD1 (6 bases). This clonotype was obtained from a human donor in good health. The CDR3 coding sequence is TGTGCCAGCGCTCCCGACAGGAGTTATTCACCCCTCCACTTT. This gives the protein CASAPDRSYSPLHF.